A selection of T cell receptor beta chains follows, all from one sample in a study of graft-versus-host responses after intestinal transplantation. Clones were read by immunoSEQ multiplex PCR, and TCRdb kept only the in-frame ones, dropping some. The sample records about 78,000 clones, 90% being singletons. No antigen has been identified for these receptors. This sample comprised unstimulated CD8+ T cells sorted from spleen or lymph node cells, obtained before transplant. The receptor set was obtained from a human donor who was the organ donor for an intestinal transplant. The CDR3 runs from the conserved cysteine through the conserved F or W. Each record gives: clone size, J gene, D gene, V gene, CDR3 DNA, CDR3 protein. D genes are given only for firm matches. Clone size, where shown, is once, few, many, or a class for clones that have expanded.

>NA|TRBJ2-1|TRBD1|TRBV6-1
TGTGCCAGCAGTGTGGGACAGGGGTTTTGGAATGAGCAGTTCTTC
CASSVGQGFWNEQFF
>NA|TRBJ1-4|TRBD1|TRBV7-2
TGTGCCAGCAGCTTAACAGGGGGTACGGAAAAACTGTTTTTT
CASSLTGGTEKLFF
>NA|TRBJ2-1|TRBD1|TRBV28
TGTGCCAGCAGTTTAATGACCGTCAAAAGGGGGCCGGTAGGCGAGCAGTTCTTC
CASSLMTVKRGPVGEQFF
>NA|TRBJ1-1|NA|TRBV6-5
TGTGCCAGCAGGGCAGGGGACACTGAAGCTTTCTTT
CASRAGDTEAFF
>NA|TRBJ2-5|TRBD2|TRBV5-6
TGTGCCAGCAGCCCCTCAAGCGGGGGGCCGGAGACCCAGTACTTC
CASSPSSGGPETQYF
>few|TRBJ1-5|NA|TRBV7-6
TGTGCCAGCAGCTTAGCCCCTTATAGCAATCAGCCCCAGCATTTT
CASSLAPYSNQPQHF
>NA|TRBJ2-3|NA|TRBV9
TGTGCCAGCGAATCGGACAATTCAGATACGCAGTATTTT
CASESDNSDTQYF
>NA|TRBJ1-1|NA|TRBV19
TGTGCCAGTAGTCCCTTAGGGGAAGGGGGCACTGAAGCTTTCTTT
CASSPLGEGGTEAFF
>NA|TRBJ1-2|TRBD1|TRBV7-9
TGTGCCAGCAGAAGGGACAGGTTATATGGCTACACCTTC
CASRRDRLYGYTF
>NA|TRBJ2-3|TRBD2|TRBV7-6
TGTGCCAGCAGCCGTGGGACTAGCGGGGGACCTAGCACAGATACGCAGTATTTT
CASSRGTSGGPSTDTQYF
>NA|TRBJ2-1|TRBD2|TRBV25-1
TGTGCTGGGGGGAGGGGCCATGAGCAGTTCTTC
CAGGRGHEQFF
>NA|TRBJ1-6|NA|TRBV5-4
TGTGCCAGCAGCTTAGTGTTCGGTTCACCCCTCCACTTT
CASSLVFGSPLHF
>NA|TRBJ1-2|NA|TRBV4-3
TGCGCCAGCAGCCAAGGTGCCGGGACATTACTTGGCTACACCTTC
CASSQGAGTLLGYTF
>NA|TRBJ1-1|NA|TRBV14
TGTGCCAGCAGCCAACTCGGCGGGCGACAAACTGAAGCTTTCTTT
CASSQLGGRQTEAFF
>NA|TRBJ2-1|TRBD1|TRBV6-5
TGTGCCAGCAGTCGCGGACAGGAATACAATGAGCAGTTCTTC
CASSRGQEYNEQFF
>NA|TRBJ1-1|TRBD1|TRBV9
TGTGCCAGCAGCGCTTACCTGACAGGGCAGAACACTGAAGCTTTCTTT
CASSAYLTGQNTEAFF
>NA|TRBJ1-1|NA|TRBV2
TGTGCCAGCAGGGGGGCGGCGGCAGCTTTCTTT
CASRGAAAAFF
>NA|TRBJ2-5|TRBD2|TRBV6-1
TGTGCCAGCAGTGACTTGTTAGCGGGGGGTGGAGAGACCCAGTACTTC
CASSDLLAGGGETQYF
>NA|TRBJ2-5|TRBD1|TRBV5-1
TGCGCCAGGTCTAGGGACAGCCAAGAGACCCAGTACTTC
CARSRDSQETQYF
>NA|TRBJ2-5|TRBD2|TRBV30
TGTGCCTGGAGTGTAGGCGGGGGATTTCAAGAGACCCAGTACTTC
CAWSVGGGFQETQYF
>NA|TRBJ2-1|TRBD2|TRBV6-5
TGTGCCAGCGCTAGCGGGGACAATGAGCAGTTCTTC
CASASGDNEQFF
>NA|TRBJ2-2|TRBD1|TRBV29-1
TGCAGCGTTGAAGATCAGGGGGCGGACACCGGGGAGCTGTTTTTT
CSVEDQGADTGELFF
>few|TRBJ2-1|NA|TRBV13
TGTGCCAGCAGCTCCCTTTCCCGTGAGCAGTTCTTC
CASSSLSREQFF
>NA|TRBJ2-3|NA|TRBV6-4
TGTGCCAGCAGTGACACCCCCGACAGGTTCACAGATACGCAGTATTTT
CASSDTPDRFTDTQYF
>NA|TRBJ1-2|TRBD1|TRBV4-2
TGTGCCAGCAGCCCAGACGGACAGGGGCGCAACTATGGCTACACCTTC
CASSPDGQGRNYGYTF
>NA|TRBJ2-5|NA|TRBV5-6
TGTGCCAGCAGCTTGGGCTCCCAGGAGACCCAGTACTTC
CASSLGSQETQYF
>NA|TRBJ2-5|TRBD2|TRBV2
TGTGCCAGCAGTGAAGTAGTTATGGAGGGAGGGGAGACCCAGTACTTC
CASSEVVMEGGETQYF
>NA|TRBJ2-1|NA|TRBV5-6
TGTGCCAGCAGCGGGGGCGGGAATGAGCAGTTCTTC
CASSGGGNEQFF
>NA|TRBJ2-1|NA|TRBV2
TGTGCCAGCAGTGGGCAGGGAGGTTGGGAGTTCTTC
CASSGQGGWEFF
>once|TRBJ1-1|NA|TRBV4-2
TGTGCCAGCAGCCACGCAGGGGAGAACACTGAAGCTTTCTTT
CASSHAGENTEAFF
>NA|TRBJ2-5|NA|TRBV2
TGTGCCAGCAGTGATTCCATCAGGGATGAGACCCAGTACTTC
CASSDSIRDETQYF
>NA|TRBJ2-1|TRBD2|TRBV2
TGTGCCAGCAGTGAACTAGCGGGTTCCTACAATGAGCAGTTCTTC
CASSELAGSYNEQFF
>NA|TRBJ1-2|TRBD1|TRBV7-9
TGTGCCAGCATAATGCAGGGGGCAAGGGGCTACACCTTC
CASIMQGARGYTF
>once|TRBJ2-1|TRBD2|TRBV29-1
TGCAGCGTTGATAGCGGGGTCCTATGGGAGCAGTTCTTC
CSVDSGVLWEQFF
>NA|TRBJ2-4|TRBD2|TRBV6-1
TGTGCCAGCAGTGAAGCCCACGGGGGGGCAGACATTCAGTACTTC
CASSEAHGGADIQYF
>NA|TRBJ1-6|TRBD1|TRBV7-9
TGTGCCAGCAGCCAGACAGGGTTTGATTCACCCCTCCACTTT
CASSQTGFDSPLHF
>NA|TRBJ1-1|NA|TRBV9
TGTGCCAGCAGCGAGGACAGTATTGAAGCTTTCTTT
CASSEDSIEAFF
>NA|TRBJ1-3|NA|TRBV7-9
TGTGCCAGCAGCCCCATCGGGGGGGCCCGGGACACCATATATTTT
CASSPIGGARDTIYF
>NA|TRBJ1-3|TRBD1|TRBV28
TGTGCCAGCAGTTTGGACAGGGCCGGAAACACCATATATTTT
CASSLDRAGNTIYF
>NA|TRBJ2-5|TRBD2|TRBV6-1
TGTGCCAGCAGTGGCGGGGGGGCCTGGATCGAGACCCAGTACTTC
CASSGGGAWIETQYF
>NA|TRBJ1-6|TRBD1|TRBV5-1
TGCGCCAGCAGCCTACATGACAGGGAAAGTTCACCCCTCCACTTT
CASSLHDRESSPLHF
>NA|TRBJ1-2|NA|TRBV7-9
TGTGCCAGCAGCTTAGCTGAGGAGTGGAGGGGCGGCTACACCTTC
CASSLAEEWRGGYTF
>NA|TRBJ2-4|NA|TRBV28
TGTGCCAGCAGTTTAGGGCCGGGACACCAATCCCCAATTCAGTACTTC
CASSLGPGHQSPIQYF
>NA|TRBJ1-1|NA|TRBV15
TGTGCCACCAGCAGAGATTGGCGGTTGAACACTGAAGCTTTCTTT
CATSRDWRLNTEAFF
>NA|TRBJ1-4|NA|TRBV7-8
TGTGCCAGCAGAATAGCCAAAGTACCAGGGGAAAGAATGGATGAAAAACTGTTTTTT
CASRIAKVPGERMDEKLFF
>NA|TRBJ1-1|NA|TRBV19
TGTGCCAGTGCGAGGTCCATGAACACTGAAGCTTTCTTT
CASARSMNTEAFF
>NA|TRBJ2-5|NA|TRBV13
TGTGCCAGCAGCTTAGCGGACTTCTCTGGGGAGACCCAGTACTTC
CASSLADFSGETQYF
>NA|TRBJ1-5|TRBD1|TRBV7-6
TGTGCCAGCAGCATCGGGGCAGGGGGCGGGCAGCCCCAGCATTTT
CASSIGAGGGQPQHF
>NA|TRBJ1-2|NA|TRBV5-4
TGTGCCAGCAGCTTGGTAGAGGGAAGCTATGGCTACACCTTC
CASSLVEGSYGYTF
>once|TRBJ1-2|NA|TRBV27
TGTGCCAGCAGTTTGGGGGGGAATGGCTACACCTTC
CASSLGGNGYTF
>NA|TRBJ2-2|TRBD2|TRBV7-9
TGTGCCAGCAGCTCAGTAGCGGGGGGGGCCACCGGGGAGCTGTTTTTT
CASSSVAGGATGELFF
>NA|TRBJ2-2|NA|TRBV2
TGTGCCAGCCAGTACACCGGGGAGCTGTTTTTT
CASQYTGELFF
>medium-sized|TRBJ1-1|NA|TRBV5-5
TGTGCCAGCAGCTTACGGCAGGGTACCACTGAAGCTTTCTTT
CASSLRQGTTEAFF
>NA|TRBJ2-1|TRBD2|TRBV11-2
TGTGCCAGCAGCTCCACTAGCGGGGGCAATGAGCAGTTCTTC
CASSSTSGGNEQFF
>NA|TRBJ2-3|TRBD1|TRBV5-6
TGTGCCAGCAGCTTGGGACAGGGATGGACAGATACGCAGTATTTT
CASSLGQGWTDTQYF
>NA|TRBJ2-5|TRBD2|TRBV14
TGTGCCAGCAGTCGGGGGGAAGAAGAGACCCAGTACTTC
CASSRGEEETQYF
>NA|TRBJ2-3|TRBD1|TRBV28
TGTGCCAGCAGCCTTAGCCAACAGGGGGCTCTGGATACGCAGTATTTT
CASSLSQQGALDTQYF